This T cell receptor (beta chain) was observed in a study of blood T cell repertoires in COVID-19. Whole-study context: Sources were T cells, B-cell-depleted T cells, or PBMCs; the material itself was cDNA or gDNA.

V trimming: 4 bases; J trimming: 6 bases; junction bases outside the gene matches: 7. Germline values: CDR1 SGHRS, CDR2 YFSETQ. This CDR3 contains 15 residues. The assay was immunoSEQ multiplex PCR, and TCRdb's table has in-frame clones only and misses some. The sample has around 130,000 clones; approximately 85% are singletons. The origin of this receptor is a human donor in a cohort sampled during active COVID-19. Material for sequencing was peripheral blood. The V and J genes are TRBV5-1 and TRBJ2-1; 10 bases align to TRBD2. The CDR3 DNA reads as TGCGCCAGCAGCAGGCTAGCGGGGGAGACCAATGAGCAGTTCTTC. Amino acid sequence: CASSRLAGETNEQFF.